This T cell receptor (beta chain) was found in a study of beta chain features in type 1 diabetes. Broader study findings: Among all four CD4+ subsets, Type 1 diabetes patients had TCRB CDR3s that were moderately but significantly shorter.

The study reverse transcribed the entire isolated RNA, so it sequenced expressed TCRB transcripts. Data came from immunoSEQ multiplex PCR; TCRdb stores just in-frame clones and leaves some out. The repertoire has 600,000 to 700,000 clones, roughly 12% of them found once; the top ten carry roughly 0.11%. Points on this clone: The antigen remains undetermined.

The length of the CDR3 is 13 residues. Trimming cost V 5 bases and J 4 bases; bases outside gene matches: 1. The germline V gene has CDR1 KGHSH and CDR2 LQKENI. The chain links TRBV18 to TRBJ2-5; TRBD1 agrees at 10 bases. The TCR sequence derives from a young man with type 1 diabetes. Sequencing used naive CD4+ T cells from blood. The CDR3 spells CASSRDRGETQYF. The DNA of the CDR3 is TGTGCCAGCTCAAGGGACAGGGGAGAGACCCAGTACTTC.